This T cell receptor beta chain was identified during a study of blood T cell repertoires in COVID-19 (dated by TCRdb to 2020 to 2021). General notes on the study: Collaborator samples came from the United States, Italy and Spain and covered acute and convalescent phases of COVID-19. A de-identified subject ID, COVID-19 status, age in years and sex were almost always included in the sample metadata. Subjects who had been exposed to COVID-19, were actively infected with it, or had recovered from it provided the deeply sampled blood TCRbeta repertoires that made up the dataset. Samples came from the ongoing ImmuneRACE study (first 160 participants) plus 1,254 subjects from 6 global collaborators. A freely available public database, intended as a resource for researchers studying the immune response to SARS-CoV-2, is where the repertoires were released. The prospective study material was composed of cDNA or gDNA derived from T cells, B-cell-depleted T cells, or PBMCs. Where available, HLA class I and class II types were taken from metadata supplied by the sample provider and were not determined by assay-based typing. Results the study describes overall, beyond this receptor: Clinical and demographic metadata were provided uncurated, with the amount varying by source and participant.

Collaborating institutions collected whole blood in K2EDTA tubes following their own protocols. For TCRbeta analysis, collaborators shipped samples as frozen whole blood, isolated PBMCs, or DNA extracted from either of those sample types. With regard to this clone: Its antigen is unknown. One base away there is no much larger clone; base qualities are not given.

TCRbeta CDR3 regions were amplified from genomic DNA using the immunoSEQ Assay, a bias-controlled multiplex PCR. The paper's data handling went like this. Nucleated cell counts per sample were estimated from amplification of reference gene primers within the assay. To quantify the absolute abundance of each unique TCRbeta CDR3 rearrangement, sequence reads were collapsed and filtered. For each sample, productive Simpson clonality was calculated as the square root of Simpson's diversity index over productive rearrangements. Sourced from immuneACCESS, this table was stored by TCRdb with only in-frame sequences that have V and J called. A share of the clones is absent; for the studies checked, an unresolved V gene accounts for under half, and the remainder has no known explanation. V, J and clone size are those of that table, while D and trimming were read from the DNA. The sample includes under 350,000 clones, with 85% observed a single time. The leading ten clones occupy less than 15% of the sample.

The V and J ends are trimmed by 4 bases and 8 bases, leaving 13 bases between them. Reading the germline V gene gives CDR1 SGHDT and CDR2 YYEEEE. The CDR3 contains 13 residues, cysteine and phenylalanine counted. Only CDR3 DNA remains: 39 bases, in frame from the first base. The chain joins TRBV5-6 to TRBJ2-1, and TRBD2 may be the D gene, going by 5 matching bases. Material for sequencing was peripheral blood. The receptor was derived from a human donor in a cohort sampled during active COVID-19. Here is the DNA: TGTGCCAGCAGCGCGGGTCGTGGGGATGAGCAGTTCTTC. This gives the protein CASSAGRGDEQFF.